The next 28 T cell receptor beta chains were all read from a single sample in a study of CD8+ T cells in alopecia areata. Sequencing templates came from extracted RNA that was reverse transcribed into cDNA. The method was immunoSEQ multiplex PCR; TCRdb's version includes in-frame clones alone and lacks a portion of them. Of some 200,000 clones listed, just over 55% are singletons. The sequenced sample consisted of CD8+ T cells sorted from blood. These receptors were collected from a human donor in good health.

The chain employs TRBV30 and TRBJ1-4; D is possibly TRBD1 (6 bases). V was clipped by 4 bases and J by 0 bases, with 12 bases between them. CDR1 is GTSNPN, CDR2 SVGIG, per germline (reference sequence). The CDR3 sequence is 15 residues long. This CDR3 is CAWNSGAATNEKLFF. In DNA form, the CDR3 reads TGTGCCTGGAATTCGGGGGCCGCAACTAATGAAAAACTGTTTTTT.

There are a few counts of this clone. This chain uses TRBV5-4 with TRBJ1-1; weak D call: TRBD1 (6 bases). This CDR3 contains 14 residues. The V gene's germline CDR1 is SGHNT and CDR2 YYREEE (reference sequence). V lost 0 bases to trimming and J lost 1 base, with 7 bases between them. The CDR3 DNA reads as TGTGCCAGCAGCTTGGAGACAGGGAACACTGAAGCTTTCTTT. It encodes CASSLETGNTEAFF.

This clone was observed once. The chain combines TRBV5-4 with TRBJ1-2; unclear D gene. Germline V gene sequence: CDR1 SGHNT, CDR2 YYREEE (reference sequence). The CDR3 is 16 residues long. The V end was cut by 3 bases, the J end by 8 bases, with 23 bases between. The CDR3: CASSSFGRENLWGYTF. The CDR3 bases are TGTGCCAGCAGCTCCTTCGGACGGGAGAACCTCTGGGGCTACACCTTC.

This clone has a handful of counts. This rearrangement joins TRBV5-5 to TRBJ2-7; D remains unclear. Between the trimmed V and J ends, which lost 3 bases and 3 bases, there was a span of 4 bases. The CDR3 covers 11 residues. The germline CDR1 and CDR2 sequences are SGHKS and YYEKEE (reference sequence). The CDR3 region is CASSYLYEQYF. Here the CDR3 DNA reads TGTGCCAGCAGCTACCTCTACGAGCAGTACTTC.

The V gene is TRBV30, the J gene TRBJ2-1; 8 bases are a match to TRBD1. CDR3 size: 15 residues. Germline V gives CDR1 GTSNPN, CDR2 SVGIG (reference sequence). Unmatched junction bases numbered 6, after V lost 1 base and J lost 4 bases. The DNA of the CDR3 is TGTGCCTGGAGTGCAGGACAGGGTTTGTACAATGAGCAGTTCTTC. This codes for CAWSAGQGLYNEQFF.

Only one count was recorded for this clone. The chain is built from TRBV2 and TRBJ1-1; D is unresolved. The length of the CDR3 is 13 residues. V gave up 6 bases and J gave up 0 bases, with 8 bases separating them. Germline lookup yields CDR1 SNHLY and CDR2 FYNNEI. In DNA form, the CDR3 reads TGTGCCAGCAGGACCGGCGTGAACACTGAAGCTTTCTTT. This codes for CASRTGVNTEAFF.

This clone was counted a few times. The V gene is TRBV9, the J gene TRBJ2-5, with TRBD2 matching over 10 bases. CDR1 SGDLS and CDR2 YYNGEE come from the germline V gene. This CDR3 region has 14 residues. The trim removed 4 bases at V and 4 bases at J, leaving 4 bases unmatched. CDR3 in DNA: TGTGCCAGCAGCCCGGGACTAGCGCGAGAGACCCAGTACTTC. It is translated as CASSPGLARETQYF.

This chain uses TRBV7-9 with TRBJ1-5, with D possibly matching TRBD1 (5 bases). Trimming left V 4 bases short and J 4 bases short, with 8 bases between. Per the germline V gene, CDR1 is SEHNR and CDR2 is FQNEAQ (reference sequence). The CDR3 runs 13 residues. The CDR3 is CASSSEGNQPQHF. As DNA, the CDR3 is TGTGCCAGCAGCTCAGAGGGGAATCAGCCCCAGCATTTT.

This clone was seen a handful of times. The chain links TRBV30 to TRBJ2-3; TRBD1 is a possible D gene (7 bases). Per the germline V gene, CDR1 is GTSNPN and CDR2 is SVGIG (reference sequence). The CDR3 contains 15 residues. Trimming took off 2 bases at V and 0 bases at J, with 12 bases between the two ends. CDR3 DNA: TGTGCCTGGAGTAAATCAGGGGGGAGCACAGATACGCAGTATTTT. Amino acid sequence: CAWSKSGGSTDTQYF.

V usage is TRBV2 and J usage is TRBJ1-5; D is unresolved. The length of the CDR3 is 13 residues. Germline-derived CDR1 and CDR2 are SNHLY and FYNNEI. Trimming cost V 8 bases and J 2 bases, with 10 bases left between them. CDR3 region: CASQELGNQPQHF. CDR3 bases: TGTGCCAGCCAGGAACTCGGCAATCAGCCCCAGCATTTT.

The chain links TRBV5-1 to TRBJ1-1, with 7 bases fitting TRBD1. The CDR3 covers 17 residues. Germline V gene lookup returns CDR1 SGHRS and CDR2 YFSETQ. V was clipped by 2 bases and J by 1 base; unmatched bases: 11. The CDR3 bases are TGCGCCAGCAGCTTCCTGGGGGACAGCAGACCGAACACTGAAGCTTTCTTT. Protein sequence: CASSFLGDSRPNTEAFF.

The chain carries TRBV4-2 and TRBJ2-2, with 9 positions matching TRBD2. The germline gives CDR1 LGHNA, CDR2 YNFKEQ. This CDR3 region has 17 residues. With V trimmed by 1 base and J by 4 bases, 7 bases remained unmatched. The CDR3 reads CASSQAVAGGRTGELFF. DNA of the CDR3: TGTGCCAGCAGCCAAGCAGTGGCGGGGGGGCGCACCGGGGAGCTGTTTTTT.

The chain has TRBV29-1 and TRBJ1-1; D unclear. The V end lost 6 bases, the J end lost 8 bases, and 19 bases lay between the germline ends. The CDR3 has 13 residues. Per germline, CDR1 SQVTM and CDR2 ANQGSEA. CDR3 protein: CSVVKGSTVEAFF. CDR3 coding DNA: TGCAGCGTGGTTAAGGGTTCAACGGTAGAAGCTTTCTTT.

The rearrangement uses TRBV5-1 and TRBJ1-2, with TRBD1 matching 9 bases. V lost 4 bases, J lost 3 bases, and 7 bases stayed unmatched. The V gene's germline CDR1 is SGHRS and CDR2 YFSETQ. This CDR3 spans 15 amino acids. CDR3 region: CASSLQDRGDYGYTF. For the CDR3, the DNA is TGCGCCAGCAGCCTTCAAGACAGGGGGGACTATGGCTACACCTTC.

The chain carries TRBV6-6 and TRBJ1-2; 9 bases agree with TRBD1. Germline lookup yields CDR1 MNHNY and CDR2 SVGAGI (reference sequence). This CDR3 is built from 14 residues. Trimming took 6 bases from V and 5 from J; bases not matched to a gene: 7. The CDR3 DNA follows: TGTGCCAGCAGAAGACAGGGGGAGGGTTATGGCTACACCTTC. This gives the protein CASRRQGEGYGYTF.

The chain couples TRBV29-1 to TRBJ2-7; a possible D gene is TRBD1 (6 bases). This CDR3 comprises 12 residues. In germline, CDR1 is SQVTM, CDR2 ANQGSEA. The germline V and J ends were trimmed by 7 bases and 6 bases, with 16 bases remaining between them. The CDR3 reads CSAVQGLGEQYF. In nucleotides, the CDR3 is TGCAGCGCGGTCCAGGGGCTGGGCGAGCAGTACTTC.

This clone has only a few counts. The chain carries TRBV4-1 and TRBJ1-1, with D hard to call. The V end was cut by 1 base, the J end by 4 bases, with 10 bases between. The germline V gene encodes CDR1 MGHRA and CDR2 YSYEKL. The CDR3 runs to 14 residues. The DNA of the CDR3 is TGCGCCAGCAGCCAAGGGGGTGGGCGCACTGAAGCTTTCTTT. As protein: CASSQGGGRTEAFF.

This chain joins TRBV29-1 and TRBJ2-2, with D perhaps TRBD2 (6 bases). The CDR3 is made up of 14 amino acids. V was trimmed by 4 bases and J by 1 base, leaving 10 bases between them. Germline values: CDR1 SQVTM, CDR2 ANQGSEA. The CDR3 is CSVVWRVNTGELFF. The CDR3 bases are TGCAGCGTTGTGTGGAGGGTGAACACCGGGGAGCTGTTTTTT.

The sample holds a few counts of this clone. The genes are TRBV4-2 and TRBJ2-5; TRBD2 agrees at 7 bases. The ends lost 1 base at V and 5 bases at J; junction bases unmatched: 7. Germline V lookup: CDR1 LGHNA, CDR2 YNFKEQ. This CDR3 has 15 amino acids. The CDR3 protein is CASSQAPGRGETQYF. DNA for the CDR3: TGTGCCAGCAGCCAAGCTCCAGGGCGGGGGGAGACCCAGTACTTC.

This rearrangement joins TRBV30 to TRBJ1-2; D possibly corresponds to TRBD1 (6 bases). Germline V CDR1 and CDR2: GTSNPN, SVGIG (reference sequence). The CDR3 is made up of 13 amino acids. Between the trimmed V and J ends, which lost 1 base and 5 bases, there was a span of 11 bases. The CDR3 DNA is TGTGCCTGGAGTGAGGGGGTGGGATATGGCTACACCTTC. As protein: CAWSEGVGYGYTF.

The chain couples TRBV5-6 to TRBJ2-5; D assignment may be TRBD1 or TRBD2 (5 bases each). The CDR3 is 13 amino acids. Germline-derived CDR1 and CDR2 are SGHDT and YYEEEE. V was trimmed by 6 bases and J by 3 bases, leaving 12 bases between them. This CDR3 is CASNTLGEETQYF. The CDR3 coding sequence is TGTGCCAGCAACACGCTGGGGGAAGAGACCCAGTACTTC.

V usage is TRBV7-9 and J usage is TRBJ1-2, with 10 bases aligning to TRBD1. J lost 4 bases, V lost 5 bases, and 4 bases had no gene match. This CDR3 has 14 amino acids. The germline V gene has CDR1 SEHNR and CDR2 FQNEAQ (reference sequence). The CDR3: CASSGGTGAYGYTF. The CDR3 DNA is TGTGCCAGCAGCGGAGGGACAGGGGCCTATGGCTACACCTTC.

The chain links TRBV6-5 to TRBJ2-3; D call uncertain. Per germline, CDR1 MNHEY and CDR2 SVGAGI. The CDR3 loop spans 16 amino acids. V lost 0 bases, J lost 2 bases, and 12 bases lay in between. The CDR3 coding sequence is TGTGCCAGCAGTTACTCGATCCTTATCCACACAGATACGCAGTATTTT. It yields the protein CASSYSILIHTDTQYF.

The genes are TRBV6-5 and TRBJ1-5; 8 nucleotides agree with TRBD1. The CDR3 is made up of 16 amino acids. J gave up 5 bases and V 0 bases, and 6 bases lay outside the gene matches. Germline V lookup: CDR1 MNHEY, CDR2 SVGAGI. This CDR3 is CASSYSRTGGHQPQHF. Written as DNA, the CDR3 is TGTGCCAGCAGTTACTCGAGAACAGGGGGACATCAGCCCCAGCATTTT.

This clone was detected only a few times. The chain couples TRBV7-9 to TRBJ2-3, with D tentatively TRBD2 (5 bases). This CDR3 is 15 amino acids long. Germline values: CDR1 SEHNR, CDR2 FQNEAQ (reference sequence). V shed 1 base and J shed 0 bases, with 8 bases lying between them. The CDR3 region has the DNA TGTGCCAGCAGCTTAGACGGCGGGAGCACAGATACGCAGTATTTT. It yields the protein CASSLDGGSTDTQYF.

The chain has TRBV27 and TRBJ2-5; D is possibly TRBD1 or TRBD2 (5 bases each). V was cut by 6 bases and J by 0 bases, with 14 bases left in between. This CDR3 has 15 residues. Germline V gene sequence: CDR1 MNHEY, CDR2 SMNVEV (reference sequence). The CDR3 DNA reads as TGTGCCAGCAGCACCCGTTGGGGGTACCAAGAGACCCAGTACTTC. It codes for CASSTRWGYQETQYF.

The J gene is TRBJ2-2, the V gene TRBV13, with D possibly matching TRBD1 (5 bases). Per germline, CDR1 PRHDT and CDR2 FYEKMQ (reference sequence). CDR3 length: 14 residues. The ends were cut back, 6 bases at V and 1 base at J, with 9 bases in the middle. CDR3 bases: TGTGCCAGCAGTATTAGGGGGAACACCGGGGAGCTGTTTTTT. Its translation is CASSIRGNTGELFF.

This clone was observed a single time. This rearrangement joins TRBV25-1 to TRBJ2-5, with D unclear. Germline V CDR1 and CDR2: MGHDK, SYGVNS. Trimming removed 3 bases from V and 5 bases from J, with 7 bases in between. The CDR3 totals 12 residues. The DNA for the CDR3 is TGTGCCAGCAGTGACTTTTATGAGACCCAGTACTTC. This encodes CASSDFYETQYF.